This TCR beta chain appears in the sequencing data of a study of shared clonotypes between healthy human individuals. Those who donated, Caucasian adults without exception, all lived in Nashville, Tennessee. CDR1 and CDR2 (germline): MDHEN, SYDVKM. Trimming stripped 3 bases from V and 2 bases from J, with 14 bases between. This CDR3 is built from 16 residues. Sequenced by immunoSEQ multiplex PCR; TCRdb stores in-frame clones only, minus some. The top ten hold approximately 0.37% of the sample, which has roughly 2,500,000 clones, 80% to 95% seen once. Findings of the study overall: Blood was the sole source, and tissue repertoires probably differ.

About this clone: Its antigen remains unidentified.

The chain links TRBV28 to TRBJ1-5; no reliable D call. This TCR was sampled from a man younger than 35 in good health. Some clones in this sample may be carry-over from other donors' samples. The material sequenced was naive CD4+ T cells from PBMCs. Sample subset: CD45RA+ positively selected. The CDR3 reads CASSFGILSGNQPQHF. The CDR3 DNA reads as TGTGCCAGCAGTTTCGGGATTCTCAGTGGCAATCAGCCCCAGCATTTT.